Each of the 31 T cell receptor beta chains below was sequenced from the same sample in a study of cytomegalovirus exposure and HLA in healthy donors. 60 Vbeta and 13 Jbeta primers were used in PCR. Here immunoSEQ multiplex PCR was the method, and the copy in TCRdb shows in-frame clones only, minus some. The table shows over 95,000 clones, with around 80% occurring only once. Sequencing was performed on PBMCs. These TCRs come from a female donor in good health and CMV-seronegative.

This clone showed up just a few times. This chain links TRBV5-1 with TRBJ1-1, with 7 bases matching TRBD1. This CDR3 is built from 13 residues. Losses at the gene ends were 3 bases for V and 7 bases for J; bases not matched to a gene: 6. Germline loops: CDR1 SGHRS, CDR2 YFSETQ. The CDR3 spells CASSWGDSVEAFF. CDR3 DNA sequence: TGCGCCAGCAGCTGGGGGGACAGTGTTGAAGCTTTCTTT.

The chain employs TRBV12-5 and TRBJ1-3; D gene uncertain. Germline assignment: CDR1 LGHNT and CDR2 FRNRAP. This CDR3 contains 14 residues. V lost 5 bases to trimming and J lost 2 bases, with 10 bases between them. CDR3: CASGPNGAGNTIYF. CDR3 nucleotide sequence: TGTGCTAGTGGTCCCAACGGAGCTGGAAACACCATATATTTT. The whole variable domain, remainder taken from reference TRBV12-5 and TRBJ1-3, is DARVTQTPRHKVTEMGQEVTMRCQPILGHNTVFWYRQTMMQGLELLAYFRNRAPLDDSGMPKDRFSAEMPDATLATLKIQPSEPRDSAVYFCASGPNGAGNTIYFGEGSWLTVV.

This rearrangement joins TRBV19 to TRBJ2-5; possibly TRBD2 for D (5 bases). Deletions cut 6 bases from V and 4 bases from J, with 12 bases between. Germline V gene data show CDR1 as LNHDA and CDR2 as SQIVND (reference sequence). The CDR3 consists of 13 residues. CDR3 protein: CASSGERRETQYF. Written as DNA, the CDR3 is TGTGCCAGTAGCGGGGAGAGAAGAGAGACCCAGTACTTC.

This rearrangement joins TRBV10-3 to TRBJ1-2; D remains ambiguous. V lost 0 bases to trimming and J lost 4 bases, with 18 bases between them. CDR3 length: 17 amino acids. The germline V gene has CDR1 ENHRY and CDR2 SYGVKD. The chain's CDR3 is CAISESWVRRVTYGYTF. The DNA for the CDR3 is TGTGCCATCAGTGAGTCATGGGTGAGGCGGGTTACCTATGGCTACACCTTC.

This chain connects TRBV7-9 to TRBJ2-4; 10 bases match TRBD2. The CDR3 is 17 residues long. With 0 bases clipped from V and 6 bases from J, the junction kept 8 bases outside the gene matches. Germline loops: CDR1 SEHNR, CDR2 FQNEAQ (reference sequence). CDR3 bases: TGTGCCAGCAGCTTAGCGCTAGCTAGCGGGGGCGGAAACATTCAGTACTTC. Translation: CASSLALASGGGNIQYF.

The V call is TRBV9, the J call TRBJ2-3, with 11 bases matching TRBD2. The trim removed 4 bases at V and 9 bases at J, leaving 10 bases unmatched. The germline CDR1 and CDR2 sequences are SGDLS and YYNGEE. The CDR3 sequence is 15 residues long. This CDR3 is CASSIPSGGSPTQYF. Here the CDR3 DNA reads TGTGCCAGCAGCATTCCTAGCGGGGGGTCCCCAACGCAGTATTTT.

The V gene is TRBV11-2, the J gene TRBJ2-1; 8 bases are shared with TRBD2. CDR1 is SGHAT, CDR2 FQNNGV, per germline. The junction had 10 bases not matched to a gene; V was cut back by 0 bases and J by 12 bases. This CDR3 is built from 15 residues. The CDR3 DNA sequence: TGTGCCAGCAGCTTAGACAGGGGCGGGACTAGGGTGCAGTTCTTC. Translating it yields CASSLDRGGTRVQFF.

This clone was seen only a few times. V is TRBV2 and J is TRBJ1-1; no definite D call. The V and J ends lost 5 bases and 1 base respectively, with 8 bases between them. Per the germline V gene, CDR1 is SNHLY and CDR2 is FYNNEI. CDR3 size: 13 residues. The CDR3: CASSTRGNTEAFF. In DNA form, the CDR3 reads TGTGCCAGCAGTACTCGGGGGAACACTGAAGCTTTCTTT.

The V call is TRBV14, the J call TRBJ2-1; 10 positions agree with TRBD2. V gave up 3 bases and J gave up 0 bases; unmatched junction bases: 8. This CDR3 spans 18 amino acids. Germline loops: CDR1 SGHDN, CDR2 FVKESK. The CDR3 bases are TGTGCCAGCAGCCATATAGCGGGAGGCGGAAGCTCCTACAATGAGCAGTTCTTC. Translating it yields CASSHIAGGGSSYNEQFF.

The CDR3 nucleotides read TGTGCCAGCAGCTTGGTATCGCGGAACTACGAGCAGTACTTC. It yields the protein CASSLVSRNYEQYF. The genes are TRBV5-6 and TRBJ2-7; no definite D call. Trimming shortened V by 0 bases and J by 3 bases, and 10 bases separated the two germline ends. This CDR3 comprises 14 residues. CDR1 is SGHDT and CDR2 is YYEEEE in the germline V gene.

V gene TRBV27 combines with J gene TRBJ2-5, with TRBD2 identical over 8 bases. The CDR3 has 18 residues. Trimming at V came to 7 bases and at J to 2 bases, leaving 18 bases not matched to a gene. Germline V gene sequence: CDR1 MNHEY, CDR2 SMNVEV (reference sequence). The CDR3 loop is CASTSRGTSGRQQETQYF. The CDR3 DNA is TGTGCCAGCACTAGTCGGGGAACTAGCGGCCGACAGCAAGAGACCCAGTACTTC.

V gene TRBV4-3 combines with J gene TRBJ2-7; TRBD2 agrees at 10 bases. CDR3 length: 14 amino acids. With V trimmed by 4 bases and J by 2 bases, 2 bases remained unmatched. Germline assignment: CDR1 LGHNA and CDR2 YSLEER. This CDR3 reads CASSLSGGAYEQYF. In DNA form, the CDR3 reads TGCGCCAGCAGCCTAAGCGGGGGGGCCTACGAGCAGTACTTC.

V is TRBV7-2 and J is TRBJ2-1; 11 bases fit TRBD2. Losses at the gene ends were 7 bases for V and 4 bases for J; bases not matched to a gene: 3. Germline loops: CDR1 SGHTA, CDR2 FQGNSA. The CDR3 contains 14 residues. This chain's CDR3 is CASTSSGGYNEQFF. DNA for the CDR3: TGTGCCAGCACCTCTAGCGGGGGGTACAATGAGCAGTTCTTC.

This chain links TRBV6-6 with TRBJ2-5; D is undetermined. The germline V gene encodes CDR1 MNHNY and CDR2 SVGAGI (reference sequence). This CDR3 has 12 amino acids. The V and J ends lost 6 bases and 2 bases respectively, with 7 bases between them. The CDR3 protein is CASRQYQETQYF. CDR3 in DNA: TGTGCCAGCAGACAATATCAAGAGACCCAGTACTTC.

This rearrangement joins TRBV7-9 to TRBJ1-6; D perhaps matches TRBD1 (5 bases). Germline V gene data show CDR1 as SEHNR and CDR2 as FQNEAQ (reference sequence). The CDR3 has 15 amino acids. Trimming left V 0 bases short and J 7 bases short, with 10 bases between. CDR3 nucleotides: TGTGCCAGCAGCTTAGCGGCAGGGAGGAATTCACCCCTCCACTTT. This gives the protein CASSLAAGRNSPLHF.

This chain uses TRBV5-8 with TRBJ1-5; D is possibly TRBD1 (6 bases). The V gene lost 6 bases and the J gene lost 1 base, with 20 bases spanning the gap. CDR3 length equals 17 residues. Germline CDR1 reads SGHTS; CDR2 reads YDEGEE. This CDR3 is CASISGAGARSNQPQHF. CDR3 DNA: TGTGCCAGCATCTCAGGCGCGGGGGCGCGGAGCAATCAGCCCCAGCATTTT.

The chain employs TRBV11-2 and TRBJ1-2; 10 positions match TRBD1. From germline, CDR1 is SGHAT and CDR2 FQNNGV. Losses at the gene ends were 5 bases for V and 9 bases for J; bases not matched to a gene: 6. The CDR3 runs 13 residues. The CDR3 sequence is CASSRGQGERYTF. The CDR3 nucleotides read TGTGCCAGCAGCCGAGGACAGGGGGAACGCTACACCTTC. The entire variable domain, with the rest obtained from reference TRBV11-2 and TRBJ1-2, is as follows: EAGVAQSPRYKIIEKRQSVAFWCNPISGHATLYWYQQILGQGPKLLIQFQNNGVVDDSQLPKDRFSAERLKGVDSTLKIQPAKLEDSAVYLCASSRGQGERYTFGSGTRLTVV.

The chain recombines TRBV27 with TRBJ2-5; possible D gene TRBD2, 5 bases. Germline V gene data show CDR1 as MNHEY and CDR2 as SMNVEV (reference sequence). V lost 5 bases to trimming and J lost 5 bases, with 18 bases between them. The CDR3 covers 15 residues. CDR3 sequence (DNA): TGTGCCAGCAGTCCCGGGCTGGGAGCGGCGGAGACCCAGTACTTC. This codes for CASSPGLGAAETQYF.

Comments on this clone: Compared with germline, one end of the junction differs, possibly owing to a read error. The chain's CDR3 is CSSSLRPHGYTF. CDR3 coding DNA: TGTTCCAGCAGCTTACGTCCCCATGGCTACACCTTC. The J gene is TRBJ1-2, the V gene TRBV7-9, with no clear D. The CDR3 runs 12 residues. The germline V gene encodes CDR1 SEHNR and CDR2 FQNEAQ (reference sequence).

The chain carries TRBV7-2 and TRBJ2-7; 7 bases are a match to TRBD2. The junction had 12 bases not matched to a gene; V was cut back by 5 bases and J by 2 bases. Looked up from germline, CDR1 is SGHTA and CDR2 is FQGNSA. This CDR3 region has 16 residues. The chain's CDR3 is CASSPATQRGAYEQYF. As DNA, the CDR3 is TGTGCCAGCAGCCCAGCGACCCAGCGGGGCGCCTACGAGCAGTACTTC.

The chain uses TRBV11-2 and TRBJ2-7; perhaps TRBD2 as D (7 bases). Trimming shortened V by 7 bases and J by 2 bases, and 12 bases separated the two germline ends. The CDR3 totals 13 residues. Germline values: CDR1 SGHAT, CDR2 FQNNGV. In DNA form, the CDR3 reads TGTGCCAGCACTGGGGGGGGCGCCTACGAGCAGTACTTC. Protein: CASTGGGAYEQYF.

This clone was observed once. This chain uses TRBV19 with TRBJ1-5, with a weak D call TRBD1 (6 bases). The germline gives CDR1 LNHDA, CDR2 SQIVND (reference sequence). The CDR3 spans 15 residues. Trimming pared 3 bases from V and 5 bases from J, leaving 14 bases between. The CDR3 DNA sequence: TGTGCCAGTAGTATGCAGGGGAAAAGAGATCAGCCCCAGCATTTT. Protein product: CASSMQGKRDQPQHF.

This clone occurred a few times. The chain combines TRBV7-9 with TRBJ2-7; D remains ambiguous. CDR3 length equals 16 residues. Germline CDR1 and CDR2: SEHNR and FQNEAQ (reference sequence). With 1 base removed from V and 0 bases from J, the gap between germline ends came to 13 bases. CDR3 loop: CASSLVGTQSSYEQYF. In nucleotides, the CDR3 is TGTGCCAGCAGCTTAGTAGGTACACAGAGCTCCTACGAGCAGTACTTC.

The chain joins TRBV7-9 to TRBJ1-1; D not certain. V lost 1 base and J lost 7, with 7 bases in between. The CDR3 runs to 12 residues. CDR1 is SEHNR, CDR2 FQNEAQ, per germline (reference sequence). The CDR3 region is CASSLGFYEAFF. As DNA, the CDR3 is TGTGCCAGCAGCTTAGGCTTCTATGAAGCTTTCTTT.

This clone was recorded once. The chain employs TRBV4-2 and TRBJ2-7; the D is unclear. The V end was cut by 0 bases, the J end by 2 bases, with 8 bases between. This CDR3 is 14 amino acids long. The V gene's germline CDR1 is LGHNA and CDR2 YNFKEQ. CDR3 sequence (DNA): TGTGCCAGCAGCCAAGATCCAGGAACCTACGAGCAGTACTTC. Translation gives CASSQDPGTYEQYF.

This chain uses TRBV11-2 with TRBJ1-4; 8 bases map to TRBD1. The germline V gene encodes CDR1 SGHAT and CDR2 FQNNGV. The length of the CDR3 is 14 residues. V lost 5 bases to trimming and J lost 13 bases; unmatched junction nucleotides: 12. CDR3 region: CASSLSGTGNGLFF. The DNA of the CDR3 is TGTGCCAGCAGCCTTTCCGGGACAGGAAATGGACTGTTTTTT.

The CDR3 DNA reads TGTGCCAGCAACAAAGGGAGAGGCTACACCTTC. This sequence encodes CASNKGRGYTF. The chain uses TRBV2 and TRBJ1-2, with D unclear. CDR1 and CDR2 (germline): SNHLY, FYNNEI. V gave up 7 bases and J gave up 8 bases, with 11 bases separating them. CDR3 length equals 11 residues.

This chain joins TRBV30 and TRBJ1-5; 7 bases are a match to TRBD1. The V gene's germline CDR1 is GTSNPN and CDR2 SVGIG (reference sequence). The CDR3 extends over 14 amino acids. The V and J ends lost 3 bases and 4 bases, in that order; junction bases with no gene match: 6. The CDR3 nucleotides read TGTGCCTGGAGCAGGGACAGCGAGAATCAGCCCCAGCATTTT. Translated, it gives CAWSRDSENQPQHF. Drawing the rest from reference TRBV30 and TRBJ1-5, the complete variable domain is SQTIHQWPATLVQPVGSPLSLECTVEGTSNPNLYWYRQAAGRGLQLLFYSVGIGQISSEVPQNLSASRPQDRQFILSSKKLLLSDSGFYLCAWSRDSENQPQHFGDGTRLSIL.

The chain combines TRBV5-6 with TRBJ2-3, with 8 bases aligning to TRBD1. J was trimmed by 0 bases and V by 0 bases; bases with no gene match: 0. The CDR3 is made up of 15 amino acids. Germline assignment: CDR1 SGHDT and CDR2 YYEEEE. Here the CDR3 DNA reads TGTGCCAGCAGCTTGGGGGACAGGAGCACAGATACGCAGTATTTT. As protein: CASSLGDRSTDTQYF.

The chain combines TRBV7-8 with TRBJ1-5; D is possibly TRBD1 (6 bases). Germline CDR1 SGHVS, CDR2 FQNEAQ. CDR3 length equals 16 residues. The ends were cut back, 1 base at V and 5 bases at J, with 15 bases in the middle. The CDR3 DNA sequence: TGTGCCAGCAGCTTAGTCTGGTACAGGGTTGATCAGCCCCAGCATTTT. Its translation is CASSLVWYRVDQPQHF.

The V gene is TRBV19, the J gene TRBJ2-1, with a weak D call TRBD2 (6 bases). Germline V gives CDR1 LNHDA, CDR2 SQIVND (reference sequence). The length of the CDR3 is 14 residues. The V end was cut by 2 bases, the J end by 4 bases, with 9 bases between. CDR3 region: CASSITGEYNEQFF. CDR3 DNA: TGTGCCAGTAGTATAACGGGGGAATACAATGAGCAGTTCTTC.